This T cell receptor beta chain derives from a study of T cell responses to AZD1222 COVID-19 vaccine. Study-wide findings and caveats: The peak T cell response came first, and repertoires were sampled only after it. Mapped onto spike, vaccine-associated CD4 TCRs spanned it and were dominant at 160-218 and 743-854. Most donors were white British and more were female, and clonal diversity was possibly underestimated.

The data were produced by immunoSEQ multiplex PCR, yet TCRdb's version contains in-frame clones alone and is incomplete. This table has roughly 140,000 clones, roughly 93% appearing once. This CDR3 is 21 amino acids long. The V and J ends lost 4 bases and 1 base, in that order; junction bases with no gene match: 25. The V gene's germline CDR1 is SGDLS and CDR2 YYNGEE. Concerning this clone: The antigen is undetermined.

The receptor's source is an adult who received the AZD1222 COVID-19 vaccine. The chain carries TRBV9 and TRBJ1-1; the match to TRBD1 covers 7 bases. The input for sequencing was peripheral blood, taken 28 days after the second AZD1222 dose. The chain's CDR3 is CASSPNAVLLPTGNGNTEAFF. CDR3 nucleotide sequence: TGTGCCAGCAGCCCGAACGCAGTACTCCTCCCGACAGGGAATGGGAACACTGAAGCTTTCTTT.